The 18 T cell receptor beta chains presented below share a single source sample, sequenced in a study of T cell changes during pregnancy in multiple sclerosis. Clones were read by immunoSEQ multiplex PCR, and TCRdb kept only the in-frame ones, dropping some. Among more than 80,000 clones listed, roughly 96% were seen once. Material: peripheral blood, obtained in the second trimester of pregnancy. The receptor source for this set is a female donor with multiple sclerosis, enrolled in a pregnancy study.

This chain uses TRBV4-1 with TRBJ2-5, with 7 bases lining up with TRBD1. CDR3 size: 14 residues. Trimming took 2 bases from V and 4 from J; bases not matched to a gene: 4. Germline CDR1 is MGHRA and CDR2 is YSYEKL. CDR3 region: CASSQMGQLETQYF. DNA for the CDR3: TGCGCCAGCAGCCAAATGGGACAGCTAGAGACCCAGTACTTC.

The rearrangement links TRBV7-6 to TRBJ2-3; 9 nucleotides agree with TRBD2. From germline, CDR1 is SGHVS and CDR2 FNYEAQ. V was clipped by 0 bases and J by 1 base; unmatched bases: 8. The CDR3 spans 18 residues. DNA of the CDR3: TGTGCCAGCAGCTTAGCTAGTAGCGGGAGAAGCCGCACAGATACGCAGTATTTT. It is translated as CASSLASSGRSRTDTQYF.

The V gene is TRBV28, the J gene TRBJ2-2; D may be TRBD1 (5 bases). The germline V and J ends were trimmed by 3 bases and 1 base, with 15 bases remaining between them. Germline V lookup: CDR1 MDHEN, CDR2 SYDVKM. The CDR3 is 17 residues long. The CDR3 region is CASSLSVGAKNTGELFF. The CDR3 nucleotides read TGTGCCAGCAGTTTGTCAGTAGGGGCTAAGAACACCGGGGAGCTGTTTTTT.

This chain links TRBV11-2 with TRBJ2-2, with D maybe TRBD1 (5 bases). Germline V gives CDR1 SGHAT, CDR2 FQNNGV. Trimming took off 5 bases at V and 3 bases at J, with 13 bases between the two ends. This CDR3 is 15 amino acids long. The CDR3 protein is CASSLGQGHTGELFF. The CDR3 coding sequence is TGTGCCAGCAGCCTTGGGCAGGGCCACACCGGGGAGCTGTTTTTT.

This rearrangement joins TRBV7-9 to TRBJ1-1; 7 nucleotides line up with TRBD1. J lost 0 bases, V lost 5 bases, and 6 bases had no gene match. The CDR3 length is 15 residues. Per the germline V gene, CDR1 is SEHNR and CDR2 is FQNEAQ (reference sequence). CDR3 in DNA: TGTGCCAGCAGCCGCCGGACAGGTATGAACACTGAAGCTTTCTTT. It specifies CASSRRTGMNTEAFF.

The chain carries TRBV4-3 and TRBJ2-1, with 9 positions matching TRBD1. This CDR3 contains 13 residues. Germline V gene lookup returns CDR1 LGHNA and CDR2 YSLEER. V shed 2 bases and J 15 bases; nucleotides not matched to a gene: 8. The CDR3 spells CASSQITGGVSFF. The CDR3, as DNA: TGCGCCAGCAGCCAAATAACAGGGGGCGTTTCGTTCTTC.

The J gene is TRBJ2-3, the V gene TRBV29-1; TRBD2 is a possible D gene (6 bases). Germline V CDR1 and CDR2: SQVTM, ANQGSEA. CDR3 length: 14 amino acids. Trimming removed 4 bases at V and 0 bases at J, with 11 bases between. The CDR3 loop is CSVGLVGSTDTQYF. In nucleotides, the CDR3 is TGCAGCGTTGGACTAGTCGGTAGCACAGATACGCAGTATTTT.

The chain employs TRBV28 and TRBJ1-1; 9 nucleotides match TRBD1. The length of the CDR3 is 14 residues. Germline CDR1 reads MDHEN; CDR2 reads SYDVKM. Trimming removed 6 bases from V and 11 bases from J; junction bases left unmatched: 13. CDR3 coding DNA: TGTGCCAGCAGCCAACAAGGGACAGGGTATCGGGCTTTCTTT. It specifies CASSQQGTGYRAFF.

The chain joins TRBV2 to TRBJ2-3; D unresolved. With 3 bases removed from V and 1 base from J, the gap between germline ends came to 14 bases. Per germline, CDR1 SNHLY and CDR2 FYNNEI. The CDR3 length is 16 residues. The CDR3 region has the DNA TGTGCCAGCAGTGACCCCTTCATCACGGGCACAGATACGCAGTATTTT. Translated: CASSDPFITGTDTQYF.

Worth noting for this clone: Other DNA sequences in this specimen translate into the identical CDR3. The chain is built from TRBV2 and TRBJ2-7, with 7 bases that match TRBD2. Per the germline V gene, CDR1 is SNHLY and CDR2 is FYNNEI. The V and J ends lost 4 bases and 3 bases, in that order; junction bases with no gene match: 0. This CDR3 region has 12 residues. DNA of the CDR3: TGTGCCAGCAGTGGGGGGGGCTACGAGCAGTACTTC. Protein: CASSGGGYEQYF.

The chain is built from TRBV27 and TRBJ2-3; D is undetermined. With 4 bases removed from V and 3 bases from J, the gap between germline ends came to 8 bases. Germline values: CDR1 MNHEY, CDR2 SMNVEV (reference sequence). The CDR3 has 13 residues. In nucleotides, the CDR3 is TGTGCCAGCAGTTCCTGGAGTACAGATACGCAGTATTTT. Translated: CASSSWSTDTQYF.

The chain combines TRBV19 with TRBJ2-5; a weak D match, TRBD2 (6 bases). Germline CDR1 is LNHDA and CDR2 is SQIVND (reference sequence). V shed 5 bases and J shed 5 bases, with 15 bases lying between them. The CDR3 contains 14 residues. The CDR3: CASSPRGNGETQYF. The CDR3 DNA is TGTGCCAGTAGTCCTCGGGGGAATGGGGAGACCCAGTACTTC.

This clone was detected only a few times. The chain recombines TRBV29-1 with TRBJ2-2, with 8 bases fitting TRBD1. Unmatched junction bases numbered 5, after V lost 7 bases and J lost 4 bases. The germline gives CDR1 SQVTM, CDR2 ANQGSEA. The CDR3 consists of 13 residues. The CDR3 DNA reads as TGCAGCGCCCGAACAGGGGGCACCGGGGAGCTGTTTTTT. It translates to CSARTGGTGELFF.

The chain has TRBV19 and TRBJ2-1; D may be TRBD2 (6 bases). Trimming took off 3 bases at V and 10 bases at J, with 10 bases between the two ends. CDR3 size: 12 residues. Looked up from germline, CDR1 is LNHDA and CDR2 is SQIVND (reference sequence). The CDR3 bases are TGTGCCAGTAGTATTGGGGGGTACGAGCAGTTCTTC. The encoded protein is CASSIGGYEQFF.

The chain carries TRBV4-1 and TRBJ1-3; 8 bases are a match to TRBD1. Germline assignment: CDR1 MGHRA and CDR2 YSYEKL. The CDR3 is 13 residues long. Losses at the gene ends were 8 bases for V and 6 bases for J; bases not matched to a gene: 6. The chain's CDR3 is CASSEGQANTIYF. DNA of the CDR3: TGCGCCAGCTCCGAGGGACAGGCAAACACCATATATTTT.

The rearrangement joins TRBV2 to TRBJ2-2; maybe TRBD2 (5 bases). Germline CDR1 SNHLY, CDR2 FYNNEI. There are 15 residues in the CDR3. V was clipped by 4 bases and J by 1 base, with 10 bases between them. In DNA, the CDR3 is TGTGCCAGCAGTGTCAACGGGATGAACACCGGGGAGCTGTTTTTT. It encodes CASSVNGMNTGELFF.

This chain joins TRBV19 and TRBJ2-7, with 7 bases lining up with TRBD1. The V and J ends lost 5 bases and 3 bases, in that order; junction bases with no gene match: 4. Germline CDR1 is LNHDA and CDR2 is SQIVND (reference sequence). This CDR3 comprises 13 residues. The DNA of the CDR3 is TGTGCCAGTAGTTTCCAGGGGGTCTACGAGCAGTACTTC. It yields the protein CASSFQGVYEQYF.

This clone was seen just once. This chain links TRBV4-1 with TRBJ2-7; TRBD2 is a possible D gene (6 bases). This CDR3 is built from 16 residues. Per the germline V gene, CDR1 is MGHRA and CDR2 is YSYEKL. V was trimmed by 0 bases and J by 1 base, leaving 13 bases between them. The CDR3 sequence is CASSQDVGRGSYEQYF. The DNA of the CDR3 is TGCGCCAGCAGCCAAGATGTAGGGCGGGGATCCTACGAGCAGTACTTC.